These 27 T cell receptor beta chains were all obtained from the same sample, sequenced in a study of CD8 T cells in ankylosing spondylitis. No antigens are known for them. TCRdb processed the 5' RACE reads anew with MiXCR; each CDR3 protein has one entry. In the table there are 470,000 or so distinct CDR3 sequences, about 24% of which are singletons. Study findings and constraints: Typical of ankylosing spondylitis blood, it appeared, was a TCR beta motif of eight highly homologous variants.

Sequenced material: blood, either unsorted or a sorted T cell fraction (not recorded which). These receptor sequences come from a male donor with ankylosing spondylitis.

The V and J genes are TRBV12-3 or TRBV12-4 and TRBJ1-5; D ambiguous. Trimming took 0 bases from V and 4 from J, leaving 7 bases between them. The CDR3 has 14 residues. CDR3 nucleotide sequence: TGTGCCAGCAGTTTAGCGACCGTTAATCAGCCCCAGCATTTT. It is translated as CASSLATVNQPQHF.

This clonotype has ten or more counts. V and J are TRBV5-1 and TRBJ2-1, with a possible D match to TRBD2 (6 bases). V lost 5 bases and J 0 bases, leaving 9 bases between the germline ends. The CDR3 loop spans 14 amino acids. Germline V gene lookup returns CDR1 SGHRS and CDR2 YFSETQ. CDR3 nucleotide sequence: TGCGCCAGCAGTGGGGGGAGCTCCTACAATGAGCAGTTCTTC. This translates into CASSGGSSYNEQFF.

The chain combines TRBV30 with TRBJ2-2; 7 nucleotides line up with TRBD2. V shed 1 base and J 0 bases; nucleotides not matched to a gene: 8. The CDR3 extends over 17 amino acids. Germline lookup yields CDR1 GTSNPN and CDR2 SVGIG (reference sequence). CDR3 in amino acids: CAWSEGPGLPNTGELFF. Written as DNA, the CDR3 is TGTGCCTGGAGTGAGGGTCCGGGACTACCGAACACCGGGGAGCTGTTTTTT.

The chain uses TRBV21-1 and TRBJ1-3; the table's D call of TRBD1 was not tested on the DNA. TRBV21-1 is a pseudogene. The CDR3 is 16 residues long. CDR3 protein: CASSTAGTGGWYTIYF. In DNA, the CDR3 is TGTGCCAGCAGCACGGCCGGGACAGGGGGATGGTACACCATATATTTT.

The CDR3 is CASSLAESHPAVNYGYTF. In nucleotides, the CDR3 is TGCGCCAGCAGCTTGGCCGAGTCTCATCCTGCCGTCAACTATGGCTACACCTTC. J is TRBJ1-2 and V is TRBV5-1, with D unresolved. V dropped 0 bases and J dropped 2 bases, with 20 bases sitting between them. Germline-derived CDR1 and CDR2 are SGHRS and YFSETQ. The CDR3 totals 18 residues.

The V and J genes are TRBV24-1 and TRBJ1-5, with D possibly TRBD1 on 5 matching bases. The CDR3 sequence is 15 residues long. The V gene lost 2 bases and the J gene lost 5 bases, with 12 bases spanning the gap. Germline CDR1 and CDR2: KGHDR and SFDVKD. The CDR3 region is CATSDWDFGHQPQHF. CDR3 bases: TGTGCCACCAGTGATTGGGACTTTGGGCATCAGCCCCAGCATTTT.

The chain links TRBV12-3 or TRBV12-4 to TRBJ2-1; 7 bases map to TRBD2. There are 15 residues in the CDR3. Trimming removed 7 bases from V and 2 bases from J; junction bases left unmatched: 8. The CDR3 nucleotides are TGTGCCAGCATAGGTGGGGGAGGGGCCTACAATGAGCAGTTCTTC. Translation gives CASIGGGGAYNEQFF.

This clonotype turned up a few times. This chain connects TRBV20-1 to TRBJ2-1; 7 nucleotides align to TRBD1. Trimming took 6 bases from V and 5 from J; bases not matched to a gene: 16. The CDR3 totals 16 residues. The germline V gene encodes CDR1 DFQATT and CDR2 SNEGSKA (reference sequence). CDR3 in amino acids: CSASSSGTASNNEQFF. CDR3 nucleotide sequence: TGCAGTGCCTCCTCTTCCGGGACAGCTAGCAACAATGAGCAGTTCTTC.

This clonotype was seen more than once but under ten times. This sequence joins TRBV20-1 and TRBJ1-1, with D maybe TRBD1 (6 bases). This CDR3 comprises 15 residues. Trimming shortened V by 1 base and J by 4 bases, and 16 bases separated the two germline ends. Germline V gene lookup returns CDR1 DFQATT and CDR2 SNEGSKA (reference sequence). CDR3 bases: TGCAGTGCTAGAGGGAATCGGGGGCCGGGCACTGAAGCTTTCTTT. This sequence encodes CSARGNRGPGTEAFF.

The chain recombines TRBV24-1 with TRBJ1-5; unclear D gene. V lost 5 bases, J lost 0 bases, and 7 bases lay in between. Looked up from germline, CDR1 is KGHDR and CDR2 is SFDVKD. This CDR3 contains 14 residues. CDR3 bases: TGTGCCACCAGTGGAGAAAATAGCAATCAGCCCCAGCATTTT. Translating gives CATSGENSNQPQHF.

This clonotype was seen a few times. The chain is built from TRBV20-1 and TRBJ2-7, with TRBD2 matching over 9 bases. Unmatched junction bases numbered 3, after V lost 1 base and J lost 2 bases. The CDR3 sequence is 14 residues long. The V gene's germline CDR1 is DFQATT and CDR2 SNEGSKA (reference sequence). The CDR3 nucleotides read TGCAGTGCTAGAGTTCCTAGCGGGACCTACGAGCAGTACTTC. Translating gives CSARVPSGTYEQYF.

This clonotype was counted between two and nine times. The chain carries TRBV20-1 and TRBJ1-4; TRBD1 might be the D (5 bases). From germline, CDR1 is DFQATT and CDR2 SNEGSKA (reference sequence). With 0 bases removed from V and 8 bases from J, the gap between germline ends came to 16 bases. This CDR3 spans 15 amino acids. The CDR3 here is CSARDLRTSSEKLFF. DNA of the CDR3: TGCAGTGCTAGAGATCTCAGGACATCGAGCGAAAAACTGTTTTTT.

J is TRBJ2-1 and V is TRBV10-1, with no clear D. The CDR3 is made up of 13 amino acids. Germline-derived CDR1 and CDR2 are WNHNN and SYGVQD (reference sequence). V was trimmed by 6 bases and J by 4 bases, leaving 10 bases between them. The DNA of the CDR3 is TGCGCCAGCAGCTCGGACGGATACAATGAGCAGTTCTTC. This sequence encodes CASSSDGYNEQFF.

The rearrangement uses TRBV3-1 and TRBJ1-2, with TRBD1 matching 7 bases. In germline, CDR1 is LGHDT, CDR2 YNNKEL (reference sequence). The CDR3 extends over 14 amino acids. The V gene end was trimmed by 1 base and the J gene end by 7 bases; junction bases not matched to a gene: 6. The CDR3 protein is CASSQAIQGIGYTF. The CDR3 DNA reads TGTGCCAGCAGCCAAGCAATACAGGGGATTGGCTACACCTTC.

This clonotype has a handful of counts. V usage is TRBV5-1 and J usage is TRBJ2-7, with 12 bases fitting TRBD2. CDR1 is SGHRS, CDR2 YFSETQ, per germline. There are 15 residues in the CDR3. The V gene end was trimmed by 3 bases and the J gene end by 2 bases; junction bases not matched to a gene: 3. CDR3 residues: CASSSTSGSTYEQYF. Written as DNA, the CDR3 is TGCGCCAGCAGCTCGACTAGCGGGAGTACCTACGAGCAGTACTTC.

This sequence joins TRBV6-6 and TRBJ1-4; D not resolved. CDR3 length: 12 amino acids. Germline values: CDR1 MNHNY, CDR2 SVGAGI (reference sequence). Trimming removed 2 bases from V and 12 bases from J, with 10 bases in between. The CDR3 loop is CASSYGGVELFF. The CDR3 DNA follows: TGTGCCAGCAGTTACGGTGGAGTAGAACTGTTTTTT.

The DNA for the CDR3 is TGTGCCAGCAGCACTACAGGGACCGGTGGCAATCAGCCCCAGCATTTT. Its translation: CASSTTGTGGNQPQHF. V and J are TRBV7-2 and TRBJ1-5; maybe TRBD1 (6 bases). Germline V lookup: CDR1 SGHTA, CDR2 FQGNSA. The CDR3 is 16 residues long. Trimming pared 5 bases from V and 2 bases from J, leaving 16 bases between. Drawing the rest from reference TRBV7-2 and TRBJ1-5, the complete variable domain is GAGVSQSPSNKVTEKGKDVELRCDPISGHTALYWYRQSLGQGLEFLIYFQGNSAPDKSGLPSDRFSAERTGGSVSTLTIQRTQQEDSAVYLCASSTTGTGGNQPQHFGDGTRLSIL.

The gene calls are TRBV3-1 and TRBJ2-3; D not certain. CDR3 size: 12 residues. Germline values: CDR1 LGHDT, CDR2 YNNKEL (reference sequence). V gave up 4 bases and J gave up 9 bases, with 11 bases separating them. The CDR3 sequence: CASSPAAGTQYF. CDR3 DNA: TGTGCCAGCAGCCCGGCGGCAGGAACGCAGTATTTT.

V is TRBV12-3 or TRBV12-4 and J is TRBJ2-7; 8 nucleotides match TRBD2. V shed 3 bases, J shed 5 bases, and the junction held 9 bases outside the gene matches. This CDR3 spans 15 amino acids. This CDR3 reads CASSLNSAGEDEQYF. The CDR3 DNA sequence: TGTGCCAGCAGTTTGAATTCAGCGGGAGAGGACGAGCAGTACTTC.

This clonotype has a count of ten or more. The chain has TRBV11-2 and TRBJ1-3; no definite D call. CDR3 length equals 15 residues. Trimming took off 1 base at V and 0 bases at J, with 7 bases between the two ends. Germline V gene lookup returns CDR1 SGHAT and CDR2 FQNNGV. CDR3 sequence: CASSLGLSSGNTIYF. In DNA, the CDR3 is TGTGCCAGCAGCTTAGGTCTCAGCTCTGGAAACACCATATATTTT.

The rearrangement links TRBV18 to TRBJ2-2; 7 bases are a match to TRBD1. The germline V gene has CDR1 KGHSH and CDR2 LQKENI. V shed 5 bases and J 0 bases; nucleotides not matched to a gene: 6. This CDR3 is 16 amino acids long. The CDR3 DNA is TGTGCCAGCTCAACCCAGACAGGGCCGAACACCGGGGAGCTGTTTTTT. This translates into CASSTQTGPNTGELFF. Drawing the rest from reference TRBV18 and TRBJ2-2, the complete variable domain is NAGVMQNPRHLVRRRGQEARLRCSPMKGHSHVYWYRQLPEEGLKFMVYLQKENIIDESGMPKERFSAEFPKEGPSILRIQQVVRGDSAAYFCASSTQTGPNTGELFFGEGSRLTVL.

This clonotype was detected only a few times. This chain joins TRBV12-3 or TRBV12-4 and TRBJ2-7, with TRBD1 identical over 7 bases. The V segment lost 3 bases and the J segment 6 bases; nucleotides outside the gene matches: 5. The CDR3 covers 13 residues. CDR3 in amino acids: CASSFYTGAEQYV. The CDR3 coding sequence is TGTGCCAGCAGTTTCTATACAGGGGCCGAGCAGTACGTC.

The CDR3 sequence is CAISESIAGEAGELFF. The CDR3 nucleotides read TGTGCCATCAGTGAGTCAATAGCGGGAGAGGCCGGGGAGCTGTTTTTT. The genes are TRBV10-3 and TRBJ2-2; TRBD2 matches 9 bases. Trimming cost V 0 bases and J 6 bases; bases outside gene matches: 5. This CDR3 region has 16 residues. Looked up from germline, CDR1 is ENHRY and CDR2 is SYGVKD.

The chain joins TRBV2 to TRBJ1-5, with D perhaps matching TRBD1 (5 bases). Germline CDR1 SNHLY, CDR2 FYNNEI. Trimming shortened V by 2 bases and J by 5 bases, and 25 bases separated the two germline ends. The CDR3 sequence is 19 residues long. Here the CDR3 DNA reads TGTGCCAGCAGTGAAAAGCCTCTCTTTTTCAGGGAGCGGGATCAGCCCCAGCATTTT. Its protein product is CASSEKPLFFRERDQPQHF.

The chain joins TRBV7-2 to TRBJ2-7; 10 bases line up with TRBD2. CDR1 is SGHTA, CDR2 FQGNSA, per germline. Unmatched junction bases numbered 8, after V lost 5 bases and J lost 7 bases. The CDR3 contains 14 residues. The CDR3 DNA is TGTGCCAGCAGCCCCGGAGCTAGCGGGAGTGAGCAGTACGTC. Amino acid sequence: CASSPGASGSEQYV.

The CDR3 protein is CSARFWGSQPQHF. The CDR3 nucleotides read TGCAGTGCTAGGTTTTGGGGGAGTCAGCCCCAGCATTTT. The chain couples TRBV20-1 to TRBJ1-5; a possible D gene is TRBD1 (5 bases). Germline V gives CDR1 DFQATT, CDR2 SNEGSKA (reference sequence). The CDR3 consists of 13 residues. The V and J ends lost 3 bases and 6 bases respectively, with 12 bases between them.

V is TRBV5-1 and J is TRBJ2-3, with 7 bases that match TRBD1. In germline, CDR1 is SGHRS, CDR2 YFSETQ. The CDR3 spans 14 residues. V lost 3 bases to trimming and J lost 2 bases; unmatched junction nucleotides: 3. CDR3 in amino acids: CASSSGTVTDTQYF. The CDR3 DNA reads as TGCGCCAGCAGCTCCGGGACAGTCACAGATACGCAGTATTTT.